This T cell receptor beta chain was profiled in a study of blood T cell repertoires in COVID-19. For the study at large: From T cells, B-cell-depleted T cells, or PBMCs came the material, which was cDNA or gDNA.

Germline trimming cut 5 bases from V and 2 bases from J; bases unmatched to any gene: 9. Germline CDR1 is SGHNT and CDR2 is YENEEA. The CDR3 covers 15 residues. In the study's own analysis: Reference gene primer amplification in the assay estimated nucleated cell counts. The method was immunoSEQ multiplex PCR; TCRdb's version includes in-frame clones alone and lacks a portion of them. V, J and clone size derive from that table, while D and trimming were established from the DNA sequence. The sample has 350,000 or so clones, 90% seen once. V gene TRBV11-3 combines with J gene TRBJ2-7, with TRBD2 matching 7 bases. The origin of this receptor is a man aged 18 to 30 with active or convalescent COVID-19. The sample comprised peripheral blood. CDR3 sequence: CASSPGGDGAYEQYF. DNA of the CDR3: TGTGCCAGCAGCCCGGGGGGTGACGGAGCCTACGAGCAGTACTTC.